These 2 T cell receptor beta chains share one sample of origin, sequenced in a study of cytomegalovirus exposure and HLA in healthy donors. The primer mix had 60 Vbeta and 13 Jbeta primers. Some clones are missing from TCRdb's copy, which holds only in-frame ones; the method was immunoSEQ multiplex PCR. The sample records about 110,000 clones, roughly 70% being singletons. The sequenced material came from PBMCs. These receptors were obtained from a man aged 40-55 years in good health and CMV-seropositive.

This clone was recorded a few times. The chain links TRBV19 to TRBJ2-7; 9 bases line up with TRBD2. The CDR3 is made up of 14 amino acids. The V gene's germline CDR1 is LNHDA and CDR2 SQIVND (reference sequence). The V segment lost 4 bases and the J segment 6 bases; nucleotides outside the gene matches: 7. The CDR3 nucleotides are TGTGCCAGTAGTAATGCGCGGGAGGGTTTCGAGCAGTACTTC. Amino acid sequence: CASSNAREGFEQYF.

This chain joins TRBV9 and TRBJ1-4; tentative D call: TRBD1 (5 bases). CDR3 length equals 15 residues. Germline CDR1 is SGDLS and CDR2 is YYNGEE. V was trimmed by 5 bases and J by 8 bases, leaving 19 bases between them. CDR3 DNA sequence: TGTGCCAGCAGTGGGGGAGGGACCAGAAGCGAAAAACTGTTTTTT. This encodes CASSGGGTRSEKLFF.